This record looks at one TCR beta chain sequence and its context. This entry belongs to a study of blood T cell repertoires in COVID-19. About the research overall: Spain, Italy and the United States supplied samples that represented acute and convalescent COVID-19.

Sequencing was performed with immunoSEQ multiplex PCR; in TCRdb, only in-frame clones are kept and a portion is missing. The sample holds roughly 50,000 clones, less than 95% seen once. Germline CDR1 reads LGHDT; CDR2 reads YNNKEL (reference sequence). V lost 2 bases, J lost 9 bases, and 1 base stayed unmatched. This CDR3 is 12 amino acids long. Sequencing was performed on peripheral blood. The chain uses TRBV3-1 (or the pseudogene TRBV3-2) and TRBJ1-5, with 7 bases fitting TRBD1. This sequence originates from a woman aged 40 to 50 with active COVID-19. CDR3 loop: CASSQNRGPQHF. The CDR3 nucleotides are TGTGCCAGCAGCCAAAACAGGGGGCCCCAGCATTTT.